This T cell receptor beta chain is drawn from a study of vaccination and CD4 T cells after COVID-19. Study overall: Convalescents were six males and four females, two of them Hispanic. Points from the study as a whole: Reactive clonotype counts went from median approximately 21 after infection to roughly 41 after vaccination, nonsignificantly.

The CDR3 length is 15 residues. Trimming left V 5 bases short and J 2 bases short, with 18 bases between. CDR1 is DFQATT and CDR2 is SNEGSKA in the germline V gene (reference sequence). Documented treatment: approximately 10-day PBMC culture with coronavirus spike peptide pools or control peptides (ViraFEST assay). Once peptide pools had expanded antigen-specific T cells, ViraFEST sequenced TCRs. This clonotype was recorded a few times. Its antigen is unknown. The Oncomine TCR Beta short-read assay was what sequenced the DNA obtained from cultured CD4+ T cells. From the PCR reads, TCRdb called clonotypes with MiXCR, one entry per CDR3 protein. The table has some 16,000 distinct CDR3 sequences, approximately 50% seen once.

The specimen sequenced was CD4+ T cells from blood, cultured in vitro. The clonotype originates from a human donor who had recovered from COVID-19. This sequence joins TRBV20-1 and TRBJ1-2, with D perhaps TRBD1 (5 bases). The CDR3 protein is CSAAPGQAGNYGYTF. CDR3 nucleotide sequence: TGCAGTGCTGCCCCAGGGCAGGCAGGGAACTATGGCTACACCTTC.